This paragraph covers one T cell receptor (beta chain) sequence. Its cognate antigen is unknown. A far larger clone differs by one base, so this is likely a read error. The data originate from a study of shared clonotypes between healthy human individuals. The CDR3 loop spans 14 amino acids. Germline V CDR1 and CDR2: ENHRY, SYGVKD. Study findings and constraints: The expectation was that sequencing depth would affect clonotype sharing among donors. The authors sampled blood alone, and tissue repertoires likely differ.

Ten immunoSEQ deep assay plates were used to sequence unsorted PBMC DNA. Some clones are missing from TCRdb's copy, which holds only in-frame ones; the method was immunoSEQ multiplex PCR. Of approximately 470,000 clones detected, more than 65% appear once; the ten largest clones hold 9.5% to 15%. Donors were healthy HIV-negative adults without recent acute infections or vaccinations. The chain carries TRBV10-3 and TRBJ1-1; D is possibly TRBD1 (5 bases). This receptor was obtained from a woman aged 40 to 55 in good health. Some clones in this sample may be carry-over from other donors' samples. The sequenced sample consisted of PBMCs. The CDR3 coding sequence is TGTGCCACCCTAGGGCAGGGAATGAACGCTGAAGCTTTCTTT. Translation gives CATLGQGMNAEAFF.